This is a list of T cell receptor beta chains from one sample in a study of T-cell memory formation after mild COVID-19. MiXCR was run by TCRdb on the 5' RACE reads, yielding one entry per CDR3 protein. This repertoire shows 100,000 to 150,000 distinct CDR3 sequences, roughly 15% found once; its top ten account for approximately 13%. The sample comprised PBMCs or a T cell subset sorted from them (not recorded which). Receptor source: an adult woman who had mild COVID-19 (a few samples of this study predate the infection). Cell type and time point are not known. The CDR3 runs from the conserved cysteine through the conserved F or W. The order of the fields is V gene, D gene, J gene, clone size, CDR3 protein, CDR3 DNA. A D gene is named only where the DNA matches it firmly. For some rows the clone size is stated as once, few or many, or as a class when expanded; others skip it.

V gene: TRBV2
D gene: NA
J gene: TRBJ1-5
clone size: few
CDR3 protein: CASSPLGSGNQPQHF
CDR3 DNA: TGTGCCAGCAGCCCCCTGGGATCGGGCAATCAGCCCCAGCATTTT

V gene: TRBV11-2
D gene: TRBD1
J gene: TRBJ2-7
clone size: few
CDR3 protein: CASSPETGDPYEQYF
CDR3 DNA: TGTGCCAGCAGCCCAGAGACAGGGGACCCATACGAGCAGTACTTC

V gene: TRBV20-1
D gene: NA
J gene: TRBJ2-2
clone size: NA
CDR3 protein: CSARPLWGDGELFF
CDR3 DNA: TGCAGTGCTAGACCCCTTTGGGGAGACGGGGAGCTGTTTTTT

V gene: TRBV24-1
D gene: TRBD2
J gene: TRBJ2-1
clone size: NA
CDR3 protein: CATSDPSGRVNEQFF
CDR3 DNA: TGTGCCACCAGTGACCCCTCCGGGAGGGTGAATGAGCAGTTCTTC

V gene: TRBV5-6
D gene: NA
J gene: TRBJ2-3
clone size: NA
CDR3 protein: CASSLVRRGGTDTQYF
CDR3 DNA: TGTGCCAGCAGCTTGGTTAGGCGGGGTGGCACAGATACGCAGTATTTT

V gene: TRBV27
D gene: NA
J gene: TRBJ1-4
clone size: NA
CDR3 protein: CASSVQGRNSEKLFF
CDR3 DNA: TGTGCCAGCAGTGTGCAGGGGCGCAACTCTGAAAAACTGTTTTTT

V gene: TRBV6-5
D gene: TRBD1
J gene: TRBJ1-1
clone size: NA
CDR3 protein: CASRDRLIDTEAFF
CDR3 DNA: TGTGCCAGCAGGGACAGGTTGATTGACACTGAAGCTTTCTTT

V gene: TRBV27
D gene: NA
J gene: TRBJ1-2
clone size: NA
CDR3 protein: CASSLSQVTYGYTF
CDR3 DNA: TGTGCCAGCAGTTTATCTCAGGTTACCTATGGCTACACCTTC

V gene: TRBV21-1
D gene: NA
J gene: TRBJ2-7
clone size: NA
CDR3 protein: CASSGQAGAYEQYF
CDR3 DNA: TGTGCCAGCAGCGGACAGGCGGGGGCCTACGAGCAGTACTTC

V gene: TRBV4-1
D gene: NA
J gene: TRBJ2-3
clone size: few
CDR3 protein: CASSHPSTDTQYF
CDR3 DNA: TGCGCCAGCAGCCATCCCAGCACAGATACGCAGTATTTT

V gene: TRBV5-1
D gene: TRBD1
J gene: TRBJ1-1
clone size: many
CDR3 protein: CASSSRGETEAFF
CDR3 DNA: TGCGCCAGCAGTTCCAGGGGGGAAACTGAAGCTTTCTTT

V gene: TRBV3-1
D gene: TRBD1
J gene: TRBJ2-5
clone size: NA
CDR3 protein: CASSRRQGARETQYF
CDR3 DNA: TGTGCCAGCAGCCGGAGACAGGGGGCAAGAGAGACCCAGTACTTC

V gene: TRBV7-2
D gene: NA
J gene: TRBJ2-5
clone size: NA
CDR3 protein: CASSSAGWRETQYF
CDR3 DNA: TGTGCCAGCAGCTCCGCGGGTTGGCGGGAGACCCAGTACTTC

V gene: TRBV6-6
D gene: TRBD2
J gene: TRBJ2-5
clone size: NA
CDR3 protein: CASSYGKTSGEWETQYF
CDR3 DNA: TGTGCCAGCAGTTACGGGAAAACTAGCGGGGAATGGGAGACCCAGTACTTC

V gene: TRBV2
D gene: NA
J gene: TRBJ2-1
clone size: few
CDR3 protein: CASSEGSVASNEQFF
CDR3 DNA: TGTGCCAGCAGTGAAGGGTCGGTAGCGTCCAATGAGCAGTTCTTC

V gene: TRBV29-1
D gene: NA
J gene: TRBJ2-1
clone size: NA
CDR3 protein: CSVDEHGRGDNEQFF
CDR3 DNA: TGCAGCGTTGATGAACACGGGAGAGGCGACAATGAGCAGTTCTTC

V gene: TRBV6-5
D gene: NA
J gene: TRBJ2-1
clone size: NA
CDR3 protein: CASSYVVGRGEQFF
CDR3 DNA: TGTGCCAGCAGTTATGTCGTCGGGCGGGGTGAGCAGTTCTTC

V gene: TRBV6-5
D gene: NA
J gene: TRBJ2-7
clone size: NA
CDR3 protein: CASSQTGHEQYF
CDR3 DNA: TGTGCCAGCAGTCAAACAGGGCACGAGCAGTACTTC

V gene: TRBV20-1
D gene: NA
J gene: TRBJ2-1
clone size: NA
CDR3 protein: CSALSRDPSYNEQFF
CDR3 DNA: TGCAGTGCACTCAGTCGGGACCCCTCTTACAATGAGCAGTTCTTC

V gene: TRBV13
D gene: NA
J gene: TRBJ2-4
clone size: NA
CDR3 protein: CASSLSLDRRKAKNIQYF
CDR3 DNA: TGTGCCAGCAGCTTAAGCCTCGACCGTAGAAAAGCCAAAAACATTCAGTACTTC

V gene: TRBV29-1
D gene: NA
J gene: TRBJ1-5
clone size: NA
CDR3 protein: CSVGDGRQPQHF
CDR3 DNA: TGCAGCGTTGGGGACGGTAGGCAGCCCCAGCATTTT

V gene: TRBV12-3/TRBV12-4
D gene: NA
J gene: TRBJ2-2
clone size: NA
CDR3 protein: CASSSPGRNTGELFF
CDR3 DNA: TGTGCCAGCAGCTCCCCGGGCAGGAACACCGGGGAGCTGTTTTTT

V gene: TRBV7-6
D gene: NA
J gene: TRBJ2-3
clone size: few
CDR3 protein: CASSLVQQGFSTDTQYF
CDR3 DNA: TGTGCCAGCAGCTTAGTCCAACAGGGCTTTAGCACAGATACGCAGTATTTT

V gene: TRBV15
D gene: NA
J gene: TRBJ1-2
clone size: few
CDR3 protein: CATSRERELTYGYTF
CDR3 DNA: TGTGCCACCAGCAGAGAACGGGAACTAACCTATGGCTACACCTTC

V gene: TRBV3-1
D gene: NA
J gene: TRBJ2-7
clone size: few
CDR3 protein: CASSQSGHGMKSYEQYF
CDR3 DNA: TGTGCCAGCAGCCAATCTGGTCACGGGATGAAGTCCTACGAGCAGTACTTC

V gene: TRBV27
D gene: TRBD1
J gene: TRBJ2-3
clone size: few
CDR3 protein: CASSSPLRQGRTDTQYF
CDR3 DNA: TGTGCCAGCAGTTCCCCCCTCCGACAGGGACGAACAGATACGCAGTATTTT

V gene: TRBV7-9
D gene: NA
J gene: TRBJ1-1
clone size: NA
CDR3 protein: CASSSWGGTEAFF
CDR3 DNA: TGTGCCAGCAGCTCATGGGGGGGCACTGAAGCTTTCTTT

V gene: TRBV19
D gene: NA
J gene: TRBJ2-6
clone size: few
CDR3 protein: CASNEGGHLSGANVLTF
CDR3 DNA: TGTGCCAGTAACGAAGGAGGACATCTCTCTGGGGCCAACGTCCTGACTTTC

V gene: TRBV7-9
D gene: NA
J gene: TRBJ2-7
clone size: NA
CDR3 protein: CASSPLADSEQYF
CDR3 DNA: TGTGCCAGCAGCCCCCTCGCGGACAGCGAGCAGTACTTC

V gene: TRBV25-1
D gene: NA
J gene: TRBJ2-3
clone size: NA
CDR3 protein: CASIPGGTDTQYF
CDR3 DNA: TGTGCCAGCATCCCCGGGGGCACAGATACGCAGTATTTT

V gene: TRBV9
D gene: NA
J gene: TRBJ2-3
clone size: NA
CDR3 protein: CASTPGVGSTDTQYF
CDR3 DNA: TGTGCCAGCACTCCGGGGGTGGGATCCACAGATACGCAGTATTTT